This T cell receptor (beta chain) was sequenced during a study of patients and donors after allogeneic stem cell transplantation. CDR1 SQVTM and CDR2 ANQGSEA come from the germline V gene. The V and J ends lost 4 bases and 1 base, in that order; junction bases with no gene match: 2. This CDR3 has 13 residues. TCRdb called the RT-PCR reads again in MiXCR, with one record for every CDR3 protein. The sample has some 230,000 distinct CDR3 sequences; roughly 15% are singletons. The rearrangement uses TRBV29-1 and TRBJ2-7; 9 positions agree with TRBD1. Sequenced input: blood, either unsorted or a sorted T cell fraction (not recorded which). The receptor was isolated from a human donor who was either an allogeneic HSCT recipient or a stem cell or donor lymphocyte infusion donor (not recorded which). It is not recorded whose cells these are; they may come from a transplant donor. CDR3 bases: TGCAGCGTTGGCGGGACAGGGTCCTACGAGCAGTACTTC. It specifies CSVGGTGSYEQYF.